Below are 29 T cell receptor beta chains sequenced from a single sample in a study of molecular identifiers for immune sequencing clone quantification. TCRdb fed the PCR reads into MiXCR, producing one record per CDR3 protein. Altogether about 320,000 distinct CDR3 sequences are present, over 20% being singletons, with the ten largest covering 0.74%. The sequenced material came from naive CD8+ T cells from blood, with Jurkat cell RNA spiked in. This sample's subset: FACS-sorted CD8+CD4-CCR7+CD45RA+ naive T cells. All receptors come from a human donor in good health. Some libraries in this study had Jurkat cell RNA spiked in.

The rearrangement links TRBV19 to TRBJ2-7, with 7 bases identical to TRBD1. Germline CDR1 and CDR2: LNHDA and SQIVND (reference sequence). V dropped 5 bases and J dropped 3; count of bases not matched to a gene: 10. The CDR3 runs 15 residues. The CDR3 here is CASSVTRDSLYEQYF. CDR3 nucleotides: TGTGCCAGTAGTGTCACTCGGGACAGCCTCTACGAGCAGTACTTC. The whole variable domain, remainder taken from reference TRBV19 and TRBJ2-7, is DGGITQSPKYLFRKEGQNVTLSCEQNLNHDAMYWYRQDPGQGLRLIYYSQIVNDFQKGDIAEGYSVSREKKESFPLTVTSAQKNPTAFYLCASSVTRDSLYEQYFGPGTRLTVT.

This clonotype was counted a single time. Possible read error: a much larger clone is one base away. This chain connects TRBV7-9 to TRBJ2-2; 8 bases are shared with TRBD1. The CDR3 spans 12 residues. Germline CDR1 SEHNR, CDR2 FQNEAQ (reference sequence). For the CDR3, the DNA is TGTGCCAGCAACCAGGGGGCCGGGGAGCTGATTTTT. Translation: CASNQGAGELIF.

The V and J genes are TRBV7-9 and TRBJ2-3, with TRBD1 matching 11 bases. J lost 3 bases, V lost 5 bases, and 4 bases had no gene match. The CDR3 covers 15 residues. Germline CDR1 and CDR2: SEHNR and FQNEAQ (reference sequence). The CDR3 loop reads CASSEDRGRTDTQYF. The CDR3 DNA reads TGTGCCAGCAGCGAGGACAGGGGGCGAACAGATACGCAGTATTTT.

With respect to this clonotype: In this CDR3 the conserved last residue, phenylalanine or tryptophan, is missing, so a read error is likely. This chain connects TRBV7-9 to TRBJ1-3; no clear D. The CDR3 runs to 16 residues. V dropped 5 bases and J dropped 2 bases, with 16 bases sitting between them. Per germline, CDR1 SEHNR and CDR2 FQNEAQ (reference sequence). CDR3 region: CASSVPGSGPGNTIYL. The CDR3 DNA sequence: TGTGCCAGCAGCGTACCGGGATCCGGCCCTGGAAACACCATATATCTT.

The chain links TRBV3-1 to TRBJ2-2; TRBD2 matches 11 bases. The V segment lost 1 base and the J segment 0 bases; nucleotides outside the gene matches: 4. Germline loops: CDR1 LGHDT, CDR2 YNNKEL (reference sequence). The CDR3 consists of 18 residues. The CDR3 DNA reads as TGTGCCAGCAGCCAAGTCACTAGCGGGGGCGCGAACACCGGGGAGCTGTTTTTT. This gives the protein CASSQVTSGGANTGELFF.

On this clonotype: Possible read error: a much larger clone is one base away. This sequence joins TRBV5-8 and TRBJ2-3, with D possibly matching TRBD1 (6 bases). V lost 0 bases and J 7 bases, leaving 15 bases between the germline ends. Germline V gene sequence: CDR1 SGHTS, CDR2 YDEGEE. This CDR3 is 15 amino acids long. CDR3 sequence (DNA): TGTGCCAGCAGCTTGGGGACAGCGGCACGGCATACGCAGTATTTT. Translation: CASSLGTAARHTQYF.

This clonotype was counted a few times. The DNA of the CDR3 is TGTGCCACCGACCCGGGGACAGCGAACACCGGGGAGCTGTTTTTT. Translation gives CATDPGTANTGELFF. The V and J genes are TRBV2 and TRBJ2-2; TRBD1 agrees at 7 bases. With V trimmed by 10 bases and J by 0 bases, 8 bases remained unmatched. CDR3 size: 15 residues. From germline, CDR1 is SNHLY and CDR2 FYNNEI.

The chain recombines TRBV29-1 with TRBJ2-5, with D perhaps being TRBD1 or TRBD2 (5 bases each). CDR1 and CDR2 (germline): SQVTM, ANQGSEA. V dropped 4 bases and J dropped 2 bases, with 11 bases sitting between them. The CDR3 length is 13 residues. CDR3 DNA: TGCAGCGTTGTTTGGGGGAATCAAGAGACCCAGTACTTC. As protein: CSVVWGNQETQYF.

This clonotype was seen ten or more times. Here the CDR3 DNA reads TGTGCCAGCAGCTTAGAGGGGCGGGCCTACGAGCAGTACTTC. This sequence encodes CASSLEGRAYEQYF. The V gene is TRBV7-6, the J gene TRBJ2-7; possibly TRBD1 or TRBD2 for D (5 bases each). This CDR3 contains 14 residues. CDR1 and CDR2 (germline): SGHVS, FNYEAQ. Trimming took off 1 base at V and 2 bases at J, with 9 bases between the two ends.

This clonotype came up many times. A read error may produce the germline difference seen at one junction end. The rearrangement uses TRBV27 and TRBJ2-2; possibly TRBD2 for D (6 bases). The CDR3 runs 14 residues. Germline values: CDR1 MNHEY, CDR2 SMNVEV (reference sequence). The CDR3 here is CASSSGLNTGELFF. The CDR3 DNA reads TGCGCCAGCAGCTCGGGACTTAACACCGGGGAGCTGTTTTTT.

This clonotype was seen more than once but under ten times. The chain has TRBV7-8 and TRBJ2-3; no definite D call. This CDR3 has 16 residues. The germline gives CDR1 SGHVS, CDR2 FQNEAQ. V shed 2 bases and J shed 0 bases, with 12 bases lying between them. The CDR3 sequence is CASSLLNGVSTDTQYF. In nucleotides, the CDR3 is TGTGCCAGCAGCTTACTCAATGGGGTTAGCACAGATACGCAGTATTTT.

This clonotype was recorded at least ten times. The chain carries TRBV28 and TRBJ1-2; unclear D gene. The V and J ends lost 2 bases and 1 base respectively, with 5 bases between them. CDR3 length equals 13 residues. From germline, CDR1 is MDHEN and CDR2 SYDVKM. The CDR3 reads CASSLGNNYGYTF. CDR3 coding DNA: TGTGCCAGCAGTTTAGGCAATAACTATGGCTACACCTTC.

This clonotype showed up many times. V usage is TRBV28 and J usage is TRBJ2-3; D is perhaps TRBD2 (5 bases). Trimming removed 4 bases from V and 2 bases from J, with 10 bases in between. The germline V gene has CDR1 MDHEN and CDR2 SYDVKM. CDR3 length: 14 residues. CDR3 DNA sequence: TGTGCCAGCAGTTCCCGGGATTTCACAGATACGCAGTATTTT. As protein: CASSSRDFTDTQYF.

In the case of this clonotype: Relative to the germline gene, one junction end is altered; a read error may explain this. The DNA for the CDR3 is TGTGCCCGCCGTTACGGGGAAAATGCGCAGTTCTTC. Translation: CARRYGENAQFF. This sequence joins TRBV6-2 or TRBV6-3 and TRBJ2-1; D is possibly TRBD2 (5 bases). The CDR3 contains 12 residues. The germline V gene encodes CDR1 MNHEY and CDR2 SVGEGT.

The gene calls are TRBV20-1 and TRBJ2-7; D is possibly TRBD1 (6 bases). V shed 6 bases and J shed 2 bases, with 14 bases lying between them. In germline, CDR1 is DFQATT, CDR2 SNEGSKA (reference sequence). CDR3 length: 13 residues. The chain's CDR3 is CSALFWTAYEQYF. CDR3 nucleotides: TGCAGTGCCCTATTCTGGACAGCCTACGAGCAGTACTTC.

The chain uses TRBV4-3 and TRBJ1-1, with D hard to call. This CDR3 comprises 16 residues. The germline gives CDR1 LGHNA, CDR2 YSLEER. Trimming pared 0 bases from V and 0 bases from J, leaving 11 bases between. CDR3 nucleotide sequence: TGCGCCAGCAGCCAAGATGGCGGAGGTCTGAACACTGAAGCTTTCTTT. Protein product: CASSQDGGGLNTEAFF.

In this sample, this clonotype turned up a few times. V and J are TRBV11-2 and TRBJ2-7; D gene ambiguous. Per the germline V gene, CDR1 is SGHAT and CDR2 is FQNNGV. This CDR3 has 12 amino acids. The V gene lost 3 bases and the J gene lost 4 bases, with 7 bases spanning the gap. CDR3 DNA sequence: TGTGCCAGCAGCTTGATTCTTTACGAGCAGTACTTC. This codes for CASSLILYEQYF.

In its sample, this clonotype was seen many times. V is TRBV12-3 or TRBV12-4 and J is TRBJ2-7; 9 bases agree with TRBD1. The length of the CDR3 is 14 residues. Unmatched junction bases numbered 4, after V lost 3 bases and J lost 4 bases. This CDR3 reads CASSLDRGYYEQYF. In DNA form, the CDR3 reads TGTGCCAGCAGTTTGGACAGGGGCTATTACGAGCAGTACTTC.

Note on this clonotype: The junction departs from the called germline gene at one end, perhaps through a read error. This rearrangement joins TRBV19 to TRBJ2-7; no definite D call. Germline values: CDR1 LNHDA, CDR2 SQIVND (reference sequence). This CDR3 spans 12 amino acids. The CDR3 is CASGPAEYEQCF. CDR3 in DNA: TGTGCCAGCGGTCCAGCAGAATACGAGCAGTGCTTC.

This clonotype was seen ten or more times. The V gene is TRBV7-9, the J gene TRBJ1-5; D uncertain. Germline lookup yields CDR1 SEHNR and CDR2 FQNEAQ (reference sequence). V was shortened by 4 bases and J by 0 bases, with 10 bases between the two germline ends. The CDR3 is made up of 15 amino acids. CDR3 protein: CASSSTLNSNQPQHF. The DNA for the CDR3 is TGTGCCAGCAGCTCGACACTAAATAGCAATCAGCCCCAGCATTTT.

At least ten counts were recorded for this clonotype. This rearrangement joins TRBV7-9 to TRBJ2-7; either TRBD1 or TRBD2 may supply D (5 bases each). V was clipped by 7 bases and J by 4 bases, with 8 bases between them. This CDR3 is 11 amino acids long. CDR1 is SEHNR and CDR2 is FQNEAQ in the germline V gene (reference sequence). CDR3 sequence reads: CASTGAYEQYF. The CDR3 DNA sequence: TGTGCCAGCACCGGGGCATACGAGCAGTACTTC.

There are a few counts of this clonotype. This chain joins TRBV4-3 and TRBJ2-7; 7 bases align to TRBD2. CDR1 LGHNA and CDR2 YSLEER come from the germline V gene. With 1 base clipped from V and 4 bases from J, the junction kept 7 bases outside the gene matches. CDR3 size: 15 residues. The CDR3, as DNA: TGCGCCAGCAGCCAAGTGTGGGCGGGAGAATACGAGCAGTACTTC. It codes for CASSQVWAGEYEQYF.

The chain joins TRBV6-2 or TRBV6-3 to TRBJ2-5; D gene uncertain. V was pared by 0 bases and J by 1 base, with 6 bases between. Germline lookup yields CDR1 MNHEY and CDR2 SVGEGT. The CDR3 contains 14 residues. CDR3 amino acids: CASSYSSAQETQYF. The CDR3 DNA sequence: TGTGCCAGCAGTTACTCGAGTGCCCAAGAGACCCAGTACTTC.

This clonotype has just a few counts. The V gene is TRBV6-5, the J gene TRBJ1-2; D may be TRBD1 (6 bases). Germline values: CDR1 MNHEY, CDR2 SVGAGI. Trimming left V 2 bases short and J 4 bases short, with 14 bases between. The CDR3 contains 15 residues. This CDR3 reads CASSYGQGLAYGYTF. CDR3 sequence (DNA): TGTGCCAGCAGTTACGGGCAGGGGCTGGCCTATGGCTACACCTTC.

On this clonotype: This clone may be a read error of a much larger clone one base away. The chain combines TRBV24-1 with TRBJ2-1, with TRBD1 identical over 7 bases. Germline V gene lookup returns CDR1 KGHDR and CDR2 SFDVKD. The CDR3 extends over 15 amino acids. CDR3 DNA sequence: TGTGCCACCAGTCTGACAGGGTTTCCCTACAATCAGCAGTTCTTC. As protein: CATSLTGFPYNQQFF.

CDR3 bases: TGCGCCAGCAGCCAAGACTTTCAGCACGGGGCCAACGTCCTGACTTTC. Its translation: CASSQDFQHGANVLTF. V gene TRBV4-1 combines with J gene TRBJ2-6, with D uncertain. The germline V gene has CDR1 MGHRA and CDR2 YSYEKL. CDR3 length: 16 residues. Trimming left V 0 bases short and J 4 bases short, with 10 bases between.

This clonotype was counted between two and nine times. The chain recombines TRBV30 with TRBJ1-1; D gene ambiguous. The ends were cut back, 0 bases at V and 7 bases at J, with 15 bases in the middle. The CDR3 contains 14 residues. In germline, CDR1 is GTSNPN, CDR2 SVGIG (reference sequence). DNA of the CDR3: TGTGCCTGGAGTGTACGCGAGACTATGTTTGAAGCTTTCTTT. It yields the protein CAWSVRETMFEAFF.

This clonotype turned up a few times. The rearrangement joins TRBV27 to TRBJ2-3; 10 bases line up with TRBD2. This CDR3 contains 16 residues. The junction had 11 bases not matched to a gene; V was cut back by 5 bases and J by 6 bases. Germline CDR1 reads MNHEY; CDR2 reads SMNVEV (reference sequence). CDR3 in amino acids: CASSLGLAGVEDTQYF. As DNA, the CDR3 is TGTGCCAGCAGTCTGGGGCTAGCGGGAGTCGAGGATACGCAGTATTTT.

With respect to this clonotype: A read error may account for a junction end that differs from germline. The J gene is TRBJ2-2, the V gene TRBV4-3; TRBD1 matches 7 bases. CDR3 length equals 15 residues. The germline V gene encodes CDR1 LGHNA and CDR2 YSLEER. CDR3 sequence (DNA): TGCGCCCGCAGCCAGTACAGGGGAGTCACCGGGGAGCTGTTTTTT. Amino acids: CARSQYRGVTGELFF.